This TCR beta chain derives from a study of blood T cell repertoires in COVID-19. Across the whole study: T cells, B-cell-depleted T cells, or PBMCs provided the cDNA or gDNA that served as material.

CDR3 length: 14 amino acids. Germline trimming cut 2 bases from V and 15 bases from J; bases unmatched to any gene: 9. Germline CDR1 and CDR2: SGHAT and FQNNGV. TCRdb keeps only in-frame clones here, not all; method: immunoSEQ multiplex PCR. The sample holds about 300,000 clones; 70% to 90% are singletons and the top ten take about 4%. The chain has TRBV11-2 and TRBJ2-6, with TRBD2 matching 8 bases. This clonotype was obtained from a man aged 25 to 40 who had recovered from COVID-19. Source material: PBMCs or T cells enriched from blood (not recorded which). In DNA form, the CDR3 reads TGTGCCAGCAGCTTACCCCGGGGGGGCCCCGGCCTGACTTTC. As protein: CASSLPRGGPGLTF.